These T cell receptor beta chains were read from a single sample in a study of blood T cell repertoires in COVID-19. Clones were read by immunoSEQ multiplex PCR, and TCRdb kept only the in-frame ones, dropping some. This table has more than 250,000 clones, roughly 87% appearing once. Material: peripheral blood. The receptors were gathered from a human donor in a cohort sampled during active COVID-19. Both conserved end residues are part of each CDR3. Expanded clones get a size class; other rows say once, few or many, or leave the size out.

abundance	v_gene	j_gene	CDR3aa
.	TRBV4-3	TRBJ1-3	CASSQDHRAGNTIYF
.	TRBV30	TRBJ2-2	CAWSNYNTGELFF
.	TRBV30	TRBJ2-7	CAWRLGRSYEQYF
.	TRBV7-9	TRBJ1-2	CASSLDFGIEDGYTF
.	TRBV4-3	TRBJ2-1	CASSQGPTLEGNEQFF
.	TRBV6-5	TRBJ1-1	CASSIAGRGTEAFF
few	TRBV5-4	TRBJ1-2	CASSWTANYGYTF
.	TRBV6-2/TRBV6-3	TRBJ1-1	CASSYSRTGGNTEAFF
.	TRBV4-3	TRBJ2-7	CASSQALGLGTYEQYF
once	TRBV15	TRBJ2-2	CATSSLTLNPRPGELFF
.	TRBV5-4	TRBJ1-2	CASSLSTGGINYGYTF
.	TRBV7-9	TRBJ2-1	CASSLKLVASGGADNEQFF
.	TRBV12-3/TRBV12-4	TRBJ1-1	CASSRGGNTEAFF
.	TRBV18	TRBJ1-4	CASSPGRENEKLFF
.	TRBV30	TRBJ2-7	CAWTRQVYSYEQYF
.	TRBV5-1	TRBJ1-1	CASSLNPSAAGSEAFF
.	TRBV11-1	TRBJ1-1	CASSHPDTLNTEVFF
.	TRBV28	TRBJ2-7	CASGVLGRPTYEQYF
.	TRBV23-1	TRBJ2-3	CASSHRGLDTQYF
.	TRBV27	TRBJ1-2	CASSLNWARYGYTF